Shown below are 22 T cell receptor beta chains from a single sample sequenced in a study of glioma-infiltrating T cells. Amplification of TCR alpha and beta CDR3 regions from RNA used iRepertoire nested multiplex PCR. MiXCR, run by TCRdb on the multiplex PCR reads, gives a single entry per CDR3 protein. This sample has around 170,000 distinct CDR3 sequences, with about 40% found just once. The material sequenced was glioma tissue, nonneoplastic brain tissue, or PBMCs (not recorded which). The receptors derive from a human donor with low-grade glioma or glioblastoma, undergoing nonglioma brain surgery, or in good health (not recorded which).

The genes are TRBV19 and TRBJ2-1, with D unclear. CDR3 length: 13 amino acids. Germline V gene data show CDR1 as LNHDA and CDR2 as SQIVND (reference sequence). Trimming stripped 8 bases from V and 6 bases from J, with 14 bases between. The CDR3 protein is CASAPPLSNEQFF. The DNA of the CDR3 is TGTGCCAGTGCCCCGCCACTGTCCAATGAGCAGTTCTTC. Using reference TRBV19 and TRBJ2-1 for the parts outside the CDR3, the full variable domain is DGGITQSPKYLFRKEGQNVTLSCEQNLNHDAMYWYRQDPGQGLRLIYYSQIVNDFQKGDIAEGYSVSREKKESFPLTVTSAQKNPTAFYLCASAPPLSNEQFFGPGTRLTVL.

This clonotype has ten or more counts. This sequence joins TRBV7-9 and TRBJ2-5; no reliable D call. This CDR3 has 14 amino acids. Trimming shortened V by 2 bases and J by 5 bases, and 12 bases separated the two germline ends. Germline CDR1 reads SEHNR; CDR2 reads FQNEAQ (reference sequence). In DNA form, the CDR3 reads TGTGCCAGCAGCTTATACAAGGAATTCGAGACCCAGTACTTC. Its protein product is CASSLYKEFETQYF.

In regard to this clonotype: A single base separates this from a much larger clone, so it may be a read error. The CDR3 protein is CASKTRDRLNYGYTF. The CDR3 nucleotides are TGTGCCAGCAAAACCCGGGACAGGTTGAACTATGGCTACACCTTC. This sequence joins TRBV27 and TRBJ1-2; TRBD1 matches 8 bases. Germline V gene lookup returns CDR1 MNHEY and CDR2 SMNVEV (reference sequence). Trimming took 7 bases from V and 2 from J; bases not matched to a gene: 9. This CDR3 has 15 amino acids.

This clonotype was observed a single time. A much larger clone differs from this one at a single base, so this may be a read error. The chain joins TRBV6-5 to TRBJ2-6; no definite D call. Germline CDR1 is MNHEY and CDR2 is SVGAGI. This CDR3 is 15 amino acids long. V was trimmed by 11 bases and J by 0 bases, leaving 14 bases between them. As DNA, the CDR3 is TGTGCCTTGCGATCAGACACCTCTGGGGCCAACGTCCTGACTTTC. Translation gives CALRSDTSGANVLTF.

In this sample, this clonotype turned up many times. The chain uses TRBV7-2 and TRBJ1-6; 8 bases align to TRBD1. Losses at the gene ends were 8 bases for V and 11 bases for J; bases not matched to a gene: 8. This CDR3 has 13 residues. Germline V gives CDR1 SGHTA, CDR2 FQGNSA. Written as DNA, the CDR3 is TGTGCCAGCGAGGACAGGGTAGGGACACCCCTCCACTTT. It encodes CASEDRVGTPLHF.

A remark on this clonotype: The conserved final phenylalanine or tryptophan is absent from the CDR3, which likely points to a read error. The CDR3 here is CATSVEVGGEQYL. The CDR3 DNA sequence: TGTGCCACCAGTGTGGAAGTCGGCGGCGAGCAGTACCTC. The chain couples TRBV6-2 or TRBV6-3 to TRBJ2-7; D is unresolved. Germline values: CDR1 MNHEY, CDR2 SVGEGT. There are 13 residues in the CDR3.

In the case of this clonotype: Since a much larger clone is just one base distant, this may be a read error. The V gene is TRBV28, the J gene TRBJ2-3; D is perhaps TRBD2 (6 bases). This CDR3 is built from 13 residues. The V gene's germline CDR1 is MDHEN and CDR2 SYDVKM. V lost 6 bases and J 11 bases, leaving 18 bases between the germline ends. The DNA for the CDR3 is TGTGCCAGCAGAAGACTAGATACTCATAAGCAGTATTTT. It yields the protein CASRRLDTHKQYF. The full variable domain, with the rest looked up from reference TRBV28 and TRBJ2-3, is DVKVTQSSRYLVKRTGEKVFLECVQDMDHENMFWYRQDPGLGLRLIYFSYDVKMKEKGDIPEGYSVSREKKERFSLILESASTNQTSMYLCASRRLDTHKQYFGPGTRLTVL.

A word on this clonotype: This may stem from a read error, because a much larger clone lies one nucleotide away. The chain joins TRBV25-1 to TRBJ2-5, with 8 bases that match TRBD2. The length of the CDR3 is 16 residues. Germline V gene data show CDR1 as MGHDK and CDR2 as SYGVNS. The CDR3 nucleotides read TGTGCCAGCAGTGATTCCCGGCTAGCGGGTTTAGAGACCCAGCACTTC. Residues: CASSDSRLAGLETQHF.

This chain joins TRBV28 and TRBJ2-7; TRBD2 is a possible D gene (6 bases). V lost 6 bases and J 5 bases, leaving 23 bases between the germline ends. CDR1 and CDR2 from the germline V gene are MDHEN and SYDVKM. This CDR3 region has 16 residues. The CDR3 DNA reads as TGTGCCAGCAGGGGACTCCGGAGTATGGGGATGGACGAGCAGTACTTC. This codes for CASRGLRSMGMDEQYF. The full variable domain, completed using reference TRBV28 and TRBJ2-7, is DVKVTQSSRYLVKRTGEKVFLECVQDMDHENMFWYRQDPGLGLRLIYFSYDVKMKEKGDIPEGYSVSREKKERFSLILESASTNQTSMYLCASRGLRSMGMDEQYFGPGTRLTVT.

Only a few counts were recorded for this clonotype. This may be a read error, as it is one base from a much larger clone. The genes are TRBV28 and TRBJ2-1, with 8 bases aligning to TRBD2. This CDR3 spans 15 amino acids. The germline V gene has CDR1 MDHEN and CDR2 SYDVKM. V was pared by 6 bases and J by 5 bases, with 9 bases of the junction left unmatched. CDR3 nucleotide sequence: TGTGCCAGCAGGGTTGGTGGGACTAGACACAATGAGCAGTTCTTC. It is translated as CASRVGGTRHNEQFF. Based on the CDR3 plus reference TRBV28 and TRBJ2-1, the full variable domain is DVKVTQSSRYLVKRTGEKVFLECVQDMDHENMFWYRQDPGLGLRLIYFSYDVKMKEKGDIPEGYSVSREKKERFSLILESASTNQTSMYLCASRVGGTRHNEQFFGPGTRLTVL.

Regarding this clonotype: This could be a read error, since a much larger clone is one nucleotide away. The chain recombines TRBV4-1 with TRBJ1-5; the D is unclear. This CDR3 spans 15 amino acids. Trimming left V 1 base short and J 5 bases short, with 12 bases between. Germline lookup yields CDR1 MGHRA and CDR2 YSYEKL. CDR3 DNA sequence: TGCGCCAGCAGCCAAGTGATCACGTATGATCAGCCCCAGCATTTT. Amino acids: CASSQVITYDQPQHF.

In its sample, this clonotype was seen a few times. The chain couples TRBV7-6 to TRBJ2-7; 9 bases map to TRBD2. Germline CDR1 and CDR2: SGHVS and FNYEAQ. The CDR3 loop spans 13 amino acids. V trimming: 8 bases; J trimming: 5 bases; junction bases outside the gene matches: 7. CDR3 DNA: TGTGCCAGCTCGCGCGGGAGGGGAAACGAGCAGTACTTC. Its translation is CASSRGRGNEQYF.

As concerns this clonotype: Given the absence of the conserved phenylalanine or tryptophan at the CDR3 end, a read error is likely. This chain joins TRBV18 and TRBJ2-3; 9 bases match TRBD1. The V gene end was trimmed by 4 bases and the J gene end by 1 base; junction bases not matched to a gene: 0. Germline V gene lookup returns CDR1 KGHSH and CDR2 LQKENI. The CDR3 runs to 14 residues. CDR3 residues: CASSRDRGTDTQYL. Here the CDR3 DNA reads TGTGCCAGCTCACGGGACAGGGGCACAGATACGCAGTATCTT.

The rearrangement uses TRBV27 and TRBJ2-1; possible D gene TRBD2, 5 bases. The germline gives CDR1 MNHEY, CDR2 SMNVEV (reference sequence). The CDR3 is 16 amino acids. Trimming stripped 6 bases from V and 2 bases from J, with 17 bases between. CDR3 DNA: TGTGCCAGCAGCTTTTTAGCGAACATAACCTACAATGAGCAGTTCTTC. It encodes CASSFLANITYNEQFF.

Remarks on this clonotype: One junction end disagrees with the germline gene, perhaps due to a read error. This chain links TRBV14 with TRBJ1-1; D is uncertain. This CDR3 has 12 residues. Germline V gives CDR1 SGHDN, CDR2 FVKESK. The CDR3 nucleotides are TGTGCCAGTAGCCGAGCGAACACTGAAGATTTCTTT. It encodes CASSRANTEDFF.

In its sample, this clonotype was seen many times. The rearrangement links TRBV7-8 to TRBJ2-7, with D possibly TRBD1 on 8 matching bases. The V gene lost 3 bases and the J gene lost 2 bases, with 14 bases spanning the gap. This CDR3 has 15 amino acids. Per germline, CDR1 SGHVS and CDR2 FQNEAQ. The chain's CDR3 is CASSLSGTGTYEQYF. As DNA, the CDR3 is TGTGCCAGCAGCTTGAGCGGGACAGGAACCTACGAGCAGTACTTC. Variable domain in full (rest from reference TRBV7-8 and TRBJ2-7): GAGVSQSPRYKVAKRGQDVALRCDPISGHVSLFWYQQALGQGPEFLTYFQNEAQLDKSGLPSDRFFAERPEGSVSTLKIQRTQQEDSAVYLCASSLSGTGTYEQYFGPGTRLTVT.

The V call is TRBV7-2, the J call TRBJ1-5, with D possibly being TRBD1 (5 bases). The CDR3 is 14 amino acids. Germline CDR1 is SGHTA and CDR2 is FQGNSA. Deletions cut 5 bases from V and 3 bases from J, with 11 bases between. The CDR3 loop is CASSQGVTNQPQHF. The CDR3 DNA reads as TGTGCCAGCAGCCAAGGGGTAACCAATCAGCCCCAGCATTTT. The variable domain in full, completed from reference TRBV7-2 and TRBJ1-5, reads GAGVSQSPSNKVTEKGKDVELRCDPISGHTALYWYRQSLGQGLEFLIYFQGNSAPDKSGLPSDRFSAERTGGSVSTLTIQRTQQEDSAVYLCASSQGVTNQPQHFGDGTRLSIL.

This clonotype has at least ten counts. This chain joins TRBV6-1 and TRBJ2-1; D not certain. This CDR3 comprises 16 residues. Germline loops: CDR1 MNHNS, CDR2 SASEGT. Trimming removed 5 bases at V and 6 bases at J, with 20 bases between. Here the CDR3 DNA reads TGTGCCAGCAGTTATAATTTCCTCCTCCCTTCCAATGAGCAGTTCTTC. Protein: CASSYNFLLPSNEQFF.

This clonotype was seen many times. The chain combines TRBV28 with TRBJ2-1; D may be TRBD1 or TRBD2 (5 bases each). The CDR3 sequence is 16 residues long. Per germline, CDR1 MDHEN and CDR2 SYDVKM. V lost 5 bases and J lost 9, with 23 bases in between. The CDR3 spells CASSPAGSASGGEQFF. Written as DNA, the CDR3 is TGTGCCAGCAGTCCCGCAGGGAGCGCTAGTGGGGGTGAGCAGTTCTTC.

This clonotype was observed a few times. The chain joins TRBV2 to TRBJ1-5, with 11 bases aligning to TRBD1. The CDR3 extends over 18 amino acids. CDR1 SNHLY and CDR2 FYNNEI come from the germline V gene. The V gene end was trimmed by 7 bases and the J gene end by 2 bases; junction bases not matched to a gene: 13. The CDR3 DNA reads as TGTGCCAGCACAGGGGACAGGGGGAACTCCGGGGGCAATCAGCCCCAGCATTTT. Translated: CASTGDRGNSGGNQPQHF.

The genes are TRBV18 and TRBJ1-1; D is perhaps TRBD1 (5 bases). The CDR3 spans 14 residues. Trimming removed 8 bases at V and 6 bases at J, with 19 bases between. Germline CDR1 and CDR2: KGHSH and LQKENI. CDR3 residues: CASRTTRGGSEAFF. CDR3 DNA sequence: TGTGCCAGCCGGACGACAAGGGGAGGGTCTGAAGCTTTCTTT.

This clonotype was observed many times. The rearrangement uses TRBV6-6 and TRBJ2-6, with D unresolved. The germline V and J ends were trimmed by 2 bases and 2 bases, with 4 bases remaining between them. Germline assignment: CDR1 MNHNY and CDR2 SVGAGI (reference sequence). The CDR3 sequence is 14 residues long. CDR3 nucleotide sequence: TGTGCCAGCAGTTACAGGGCTGGGGCCAACGTCCTGACTTTC. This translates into CASSYRAGANVLTF.